This entry describes one T cell receptor (beta chain). Its antigen is currently not known. No much larger clone exists at a distance of one base, and base qualities are not known. Other DNA sequences in the sample encode the same CDR3. Patients with autoimmune disease history or receiving systemic immunosuppression were excluded from the trial. Peripheral blood for TCR sequencing was collected from all dose cohorts at baseline, on cycle 4 day 1, and on cycle 7 day 1. The samples were drawn from a first-in-human, open-label, multicenter phase I dose-escalation trial of ivuxolimab. The trial enrolled adults with locally advanced or metastatic head and neck squamous cell, hepatocellular, melanoma or renal cell carcinoma. CD4+ and CD8+ T cells were sorted separately from peripheral blood before TCR sequencing. This sample stems from a study of OX40 agonist ivuxolimab in advanced cancers. About the study as a whole: Ivuxolimab was an agonistic, fully human IgG2 monoclonal antibody directed against OX40 (CD134), a costimulatory receptor. Intravenous ivuxolimab was administered to patients every 2 weeks at six dose levels: 0.01, 0.1, 0.3, 1.5, 3 and 10 mg/kg. Among the approximately 50 dose-escalation patients, about 20 had hepatocellular carcinoma, 15 or so melanoma, 9 renal cell carcinoma and 9 head and neck cancer. In the dose-escalation cohort, more than 75% of patients were male, and the mean age was around 60 years, with a range of roughly 20 to 80. Prior anti-PD-1, anti-PD-L1 or anti-CTLA-4 therapy was permitted, and checkpoint inhibitors had been received by 40% to 50% of dose-escalation patients. Three dose-escalation patients achieved partial responses, one with hepatocellular carcinoma and two with cutaneous melanoma. Peripheral TCRbeta sequencing aimed to test whether ivuxolimab altered TCR sequence diversity and caused clonal T-cell expansion. The paper reports the monotherapy dose-escalation portion (N of about 50 patients) of the phase I ivuxolimab trial.

Overall study results and their limits: Which antigens the clonally expanded peripheral T cells were specific for was not determined. On average, CD8+ T cells showed more expanded clones than CD4+ T cells after ivuxolimab. At doses of 0.1 to 3.0 mg/kg, clonal expansion of both CD4+ and CD8+ blood T cells was observed from baseline to week 6. Low levels of normalized T-cell clonal expansion were also shown by some nonresponding patients. In the 0.1-3.0 mg/kg groups, partial responders were among the patients with the lowest normalized peripheral clonal expansion, particularly in CD8+ T cells.

CDR1 and CDR2 (SGHRS, YFSETQ) derive from the germline V gene. Ends trimmed: V by 0 bases, J by 3 bases; bases unmatched to a gene: 3. From cysteine to phenylalanine, the CDR3 is 15 amino acids long. Here the CDR3 DNA is all that survives: 45 bases in frame from base 1. Genomic DNA was isolated from the sorted cells so that the TCRbeta CDR3 region could be sequenced. The immunoSEQ Assay was used for sequencing of TCRbeta CDR3 regions. In its TCRdb copy, this immuneACCESS table keeps in-frame sequences only and misses some clones. Where compared with another copy, unresolved V genes explain less than half of these, and the others have no known cause. Across this sample there are around 97,000 clones, with around 80% seen only once. The top ten clonotypes cover about 5.5% of the sample.

Rearrangement joined TRBV5-1 to TRBJ2-1, with 7 middle bases fitting TRBD2. The sequence came from an adult with an advanced solid tumor such as melanoma, head and neck, liver or kidney cancer. Here the sequenced sample was CD4+ or CD8+ T cells sorted from blood, taken in a trial of the OX40 agonist ivuxolimab. The CDR3 corresponds to CASSLASGLYNEQFF. The nucleotide sequence is given as TGCGCCAGCAGCTTGGCTAGCGGCCTCTACAATGAGCAGTTCTTC. The reference TRBV5-1 and TRBJ2-1 proteins fill in what lies around the CDR3, so the full variable domain reads KAGVTQTPRYLIKTRGQQVTLSCSPISGHRSVSWYQQTPGQGLQFLFEYFSETQRNKGNFPGRFSGRQFSNSRSEMNVSTLELGDSALYLCASSLASGLYNEQFFGPGTRLTVL.